Many counts were recorded for the clone carrying this TCR beta chain. The antigen remains unidentified. The data were obtained in a study of T cell repertoires in cytomegalovirus infection. Study-wide background: Evidence of both CMV infection and a matching HLA type came from public TCR beta signatures.

Study-level points and caveats: In two of eight donors, the top clonotype was HLA-C-restricted CMV-specific. Individuals carrying CMV plus the relevant HLA were identified by cumulative frequency of public TCR beta families.

MiXCR, run by TCRdb on the reads, gives a single entry per CDR3 protein. The data contain nearly 650,000 distinct CDR3 sequences, approximately 24% of them singletons. The CDR3 consists of 16 residues. Germline V gene lookup returns CDR1 SGHVT and CDR2 SQSDAQ. With 5 bases removed from V and 6 bases from J, the gap between germline ends came to 20 bases. What was sequenced was CD8+ T cells from PBMCs. The clonotype was recovered from a human donor in good health (CMV status not recorded). Some clones in this sample may be carry-over from other donors' samples. V usage is TRBV7-4 and J usage is TRBJ1-5; D remains unclear. The CDR3, as DNA: TGTGCCAGCAGCCCTACGCTTGGCGCGGAGCTTCAGCCCCAGCATTTT. The encoded protein is CASSPTLGAELQPQHF.